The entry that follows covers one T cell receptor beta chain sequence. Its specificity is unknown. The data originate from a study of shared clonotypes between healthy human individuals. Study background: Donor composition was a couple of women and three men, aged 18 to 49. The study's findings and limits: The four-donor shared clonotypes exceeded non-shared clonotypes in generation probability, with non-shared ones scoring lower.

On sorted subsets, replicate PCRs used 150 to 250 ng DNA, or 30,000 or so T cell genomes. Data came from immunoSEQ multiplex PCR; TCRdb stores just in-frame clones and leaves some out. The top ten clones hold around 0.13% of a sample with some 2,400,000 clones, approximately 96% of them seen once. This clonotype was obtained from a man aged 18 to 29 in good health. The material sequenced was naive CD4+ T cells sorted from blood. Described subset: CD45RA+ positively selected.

CDR3 residues: CASSVQGSGTGELFF. For the CDR3, the DNA is TGTGCCAGCAGTGTACAGGGGAGCGGTACCGGGGAGCTGTTTTTT. J is TRBJ2-2 and V is TRBV27; 7 nucleotides line up with TRBD1. The CDR3 covers 15 residues. J was trimmed by 5 bases and V by 5 bases; bases with no gene match: 8. Germline CDR1 MNHEY, CDR2 SMNVEV (reference sequence).